This T cell receptor (beta chain) derives from a study of T cell responses to AZD1222 COVID-19 vaccine. Data came from immunoSEQ multiplex PCR; TCRdb stores just in-frame clones and leaves some out. This sample has some 170,000 clones; roughly 88% occur once, and the top ten carry roughly 4%. Doses given second, at about 4 or about 12 weeks, were pooled. There are a few counts of this clone. Its antigen is as yet unknown. Findings and limits, study-wide: It should be noted that donors were predominantly white British and more often female, and clonal diversity was possibly underestimated.

The sequencing here drew on peripheral blood, taken 28 days after the second AZD1222 dose. The clonotype originates from an adult who received the AZD1222 COVID-19 vaccine.

CDR3 loop: CASSQGDRGRRAFF. Here the CDR3 DNA reads TGTGCCAGCAGCCAAGGGGACAGGGGCCGAAGAGCTTTCTTT. The chain is built from TRBV3-1 (or the pseudogene TRBV3-2) and TRBJ1-1, with 10 bases identical to TRBD1. Germline assignment: CDR1 LGHDT and CDR2 YNNKEL (reference sequence). The V and J ends lost 1 base and 10 bases, in that order; junction bases with no gene match: 6. The CDR3 extends over 14 amino acids.